This is a list of T cell receptor beta chains from one sample in a study of T cell responses to AZD1222 COVID-19 vaccine. Method: immunoSEQ multiplex PCR; TCRdb's copy keeps in-frame clones and lacks some. The sample yields tens of thousands of clones, approximately 85% seen once. The sequencing here drew on peripheral blood, taken 28 days after the second dose of the MenACWY control vaccine. The receptors were sampled from an adult who received the MenACWY meningococcal vaccine as a control. The CDR3 runs from the conserved cysteine through the conserved F or W. Fields, in order: CDR3 protein, CDR3 DNA, D gene, J gene, clone size, V gene. D genes are given only for firm matches. Clone size is not always given. Where it is, it says once, few, many or a class for expanded clones.

CASSPSTGRADTQYF TGTGCCAGCAGTCCGTCGACAGGAAGGGCAGATACGCAGTATTTT NA TRBJ2-3 NA TRBV6-2/TRBV6-3
CASSPGTSVYNEQFF TGTGCCAGCAGCCCCGGGACTAGCGTCTACAATGAGCAGTTCTTC TRBD2 TRBJ2-1 NA TRBV7-2
CASSYVGSYEQYF TGTGCCAGCAGTTACGTTGGCTCCTACGAGCAGTACTTC NA TRBJ2-7 NA TRBV6-2/TRBV6-3
CASRGGYRTGELFF TGTGCCAGCAGGGGCGGGTATCGCACCGGGGAGCTGTTTTTT NA TRBJ2-2 NA TRBV6-5
CASSAPGLAGRETYNEQFF TGTGCCAGCAGCGCTCCGGGACTAGCGGGCCGCGAGACCTACAATGAGCAGTTCTTC TRBD2 TRBJ2-1 NA TRBV9
CACNRVGSLHF TGTGCCTGCAATCGAGTGGGATCCCTCCACTTT NA TRBJ1-6 NA TRBV30
CASSLALGQASTGRNEQFF TGTGCCAGCAGCTTAGCGCTCGGCCAGGCGTCCACTGGAAGGAATGAGCAGTTCTTC NA TRBJ2-1 NA TRBV7-9
CAWSVTWASGRDEQFF TGTGCCTGGAGTGTCACGTGGGCTAGCGGGAGAGATGAGCAGTTCTTC TRBD2 TRBJ2-1 NA TRBV30
CASSLVGQADEQFF TGTGCCAGCAGTTTAGTGGGGCAGGCCGATGAGCAGTTCTTC NA TRBJ2-1 NA TRBV27
CATSEAGRGDTIYF TGTGCCACCAGTGAGGCCGGGAGAGGAGACACCATATATTTT NA TRBJ1-3 few TRBV24-1
CASSVATSNEQYF TGTGCCAGCAGTGTGGCCACGTCCAACGAGCAGTACTTC NA TRBJ2-7 NA TRBV2
CASSQNPRTNNEQFF TGCGCCAGCAGCCAAAACCCAAGAACAAACAATGAGCAGTTCTTC NA TRBJ2-1 NA TRBV4-1
CAGQTGEDTGELFF TGTGCCGGCCAAACAGGGGAGGACACCGGGGAGCTGTTTTTT NA TRBJ2-2 NA TRBV2
CASSPGQGVGAYEQYF TGTGCCAGCAGCCCCGGACAGGGAGTTGGGGCCTACGAGCAGTACTTC NA TRBJ2-7 NA TRBV21-1
CASSGPGLSSYNEQFF TGTGCCAGCAGTGGGCCCGGGCTAAGCTCCTACAATGAGCAGTTCTTC NA TRBJ2-1 once TRBV2
CASSNRQGFTEAFF TGTGCCAGCAGTAACAGACAGGGCTTTACTGAAGCTTTCTTT TRBD1 TRBJ1-1 NA TRBV6-5
CASSLVAGELFF TGTGCCAGCAGTTTAGTGGCCGGGGAGCTGTTTTTT NA TRBJ2-2 NA TRBV28
CASSSTEAKIYEQYF TGCGCCAGCAGCTCAACCGAAGCAAAGATCTACGAGCAGTACTTC NA TRBJ2-7 once TRBV5-1
CASSLGSENIQYF TGTGCCAGCAGCCTCGGGTCGGAAAACATTCAGTACTTC NA TRBJ2-4 NA TRBV28
CASSIEGRAEPQHF TGTGCCAGTAGTATAGAGGGCAGGGCAGAACCCCAGCATTTT NA TRBJ1-5 NA TRBV19
CASSIQPNTGELFF TGTGCCAGCAGTATACAGCCCAACACCGGGGAGCTGTTTTTT NA TRBJ2-2 NA TRBV6-5
CASSEGQGYDQEQFF TGTGCCAGCAGCGAGGGGCAGGGGTATGATCAGGAGCAGTTCTTC NA TRBJ2-1 once TRBV5-5
CATNRGRGKGGYNEQFF TGTGCCACAAATCGCGGGAGGGGTAAGGGGGGCTACAATGAGCAGTTCTTC TRBD2 TRBJ2-1 NA TRBV11-2
CASSLVQVMETQYF TGTGCCAGCAGCTTGGTACAGGTGATGGAGACCCAGTACTTC NA TRBJ2-5 NA TRBV5-6
CASSGSTGISEQYF TGCGCCAGCAGTGGGAGTACGGGGATCTCCGAGCAGTACTTC NA TRBJ2-7 NA TRBV10-2
CASTGWNEKLFF TGTGCCAGCACTGGGTGGAATGAAAAACTGTTTTTT NA TRBJ1-4 NA TRBV28
CASSLVGQFNSPLHF TGTGCCAGCAGCTTGGTGGGGCAGTTTAATTCACCCCTCCACTTT NA TRBJ1-6 NA TRBV5-4
CASSPPGYEQYF TGTGCCAGCAGCCCGCCGGGATACGAGCAGTACTTC NA TRBJ2-7 NA TRBV3-1/TRBV3-2
CASSLEQGVSYEQYF TGTGCCAGCAGCTTAGAACAGGGTGTTTCCTACGAGCAGTACTTC NA TRBJ2-7 NA TRBV7-6
CSVKHGTGVYEQYF TGCAGCGTGAAACACGGGACAGGGGTCTACGAGCAGTACTTC TRBD1 TRBJ2-7 NA TRBV29-1
CASSRTSGSYNEQFF TGCGCCAGCAGCCGGACTAGCGGATCCTACAATGAGCAGTTCTTC TRBD2 TRBJ2-1 NA TRBV5-1
CASSQSRAGNTEAFF TGTGCCAGCAGTCAGTCCAGGGCAGGGAACACTGAAGCTTTCTTT NA TRBJ1-1 NA TRBV28
CASSPNAGTSMDEQFF TGTGCCAGCAGTCCCAACGCCGGGACTAGTATGGATGAGCAGTTCTTC TRBD2 TRBJ2-1 few TRBV6-4
CASSLRTRPDEQFF TGCGCCAGCAGCTTGAGAACCCGGCCCGATGAGCAGTTCTTC NA TRBJ2-1 NA TRBV5-1
CASSPTQTEAFF TGTGCCAGCAGCCCGACACAAACTGAAGCTTTCTTT NA TRBJ1-1 NA TRBV6-5
CSASGTDGYTF TGCAGTGCTAGTGGGACAGATGGCTACACCTTC TRBD1 TRBJ1-2 few TRBV20-1
CATSRGTNYGYTF TGTGCCACCAGTCGGGGGACCAACTATGGCTACACCTTC NA TRBJ1-2 few TRBV24-1
CASSLFGTATYEQYF TGTGCCAGCAGCTTATTCGGGACGGCTACCTACGAGCAGTACTTC NA TRBJ2-7 NA TRBV7-2
CASSSGLAESNEQFF TGTGCCAGCAGTTCCGGACTAGCGGAGAGCAATGAGCAGTTCTTC TRBD2 TRBJ2-1 NA TRBV6-5
CASSPSSGNPNEQFF TGTGCCAGCAGTCCCTCTAGCGGGAATCCCAATGAGCAGTTCTTC TRBD2 TRBJ2-1 NA TRBV27
CACMGLADNEQFF TGTGCCTGTATGGGACTAGCGGACAATGAGCAGTTCTTC TRBD2 TRBJ2-1 NA TRBV30
CATSDGNRPQHF TGTGCCACCAGTGATGGGAATCGTCCCCAGCATTTT NA TRBJ1-5 NA TRBV24-1
CASTPTDSLPGEQYF TGTGCCAGCACACCGACAGACAGCCTACCAGGCGAGCAGTACTTC NA TRBJ2-7 NA TRBV6-5
CASSIVPGLAVTGELFF TGTGCCAGTAGTATTGTCCCGGGACTAGCGGTAACCGGGGAGCTGTTTTTT TRBD2 TRBJ2-2 NA TRBV19